This T cell receptor beta chain was identified in a study of T-cell memory formation after mild COVID-19 (dated by TCRdb to the early 2020s). Turning to the overall study: Most TCR sequence clusters were specific to one of the two donors. In a couple of donors, T-cell clones that expanded and contracted after mild COVID-19 were tracked by sequencing TCRalpha and TCRbeta repertoires over time. Two young, previously healthy adult volunteers, one female and one male, were included in the cohort. What the work shows at the level of the full study, not this receptor alone: Only a couple of mild cases were covered by the study, and larger cohorts that include severe cases with pre-infection samples were considered necessary. The second-wave clones that peaked on day 37 were not confirmed to be SARS-CoV-2 specific. Contracting CD4+ clones were located mainly in the CM and EM memory subsets, whereas CD8+ clones were found to be enriched in EMRA. The detection of some responding clones in pre-infection memory suggests that pre-existing cross-reactive memory T cells joined the SARS-CoV-2 response. Clones that contracted from day 15 to 85 showed balanced CD4/CD8 phenotypes, whereas a second wave of clones that expanded from day 15 to 37 leaned towards CD4+.

Concerning this clonotype itself: This receptor's antigen is unknown. Per-base qualities were not stored, and no clone one base away is much larger.

Ficoll-Paque density gradient centrifugation was used to isolate PBMCs. TCRdb records Illumina NovaSeq 6000 as the sequencer. TCRalpha and TCRbeta cDNA libraries were constructed by 5'RACE with constant-segment primers, with sample barcodes and unique molecular identifiers being introduced. Trizol reagent was used to extract RNA from every sample. The libraries were amplified in two PCR steps, and the second step added a second sample barcode and Illumina TruSeq adapters. Sequencing of the libraries was done on an Illumina NovaSeq, producing 2 x 150 bp paired-end reads. On the authors' methods: The reads were demultiplexed and collapsed into UMI-guided consensus sequences using migec v1.2.7. Using mixcr v2.1.11, UMI consensuses were aligned to TRA and TRB V and J templates and then assembled into clonotypes. A clonotype was counted as expanded or contracted only if both edgeR and NoisET called the change significant, with noise models trained on biological replicates. For edgeR calls, the thresholds were a false discovery rate-adjusted p below 0.01 and a log2 fold-change of 1. As an exploratory analysis of dynamics, max-normalized trajectories of the 1000 most abundant clonotypes were examined by PCA with hierarchical clustering. The CD4 or CD8 phenotype of responding clones was assigned using the separately sequenced CD4+ and CD8+ repertoires. TCRdb trimmed the raw reads at Q25, called clones with MiXCR and kept productive beta chains. Each entry merges the rows of one CDR3 protein and shows their most common DNA and genes. These V and J calls are TCRdb output, not the study's own analysis. Present in this sample are approximately 480,000 distinct CDR3 sequences, 15% to 20% of which were seen just once. The top ten clonotypes cover about 12% of the sample.

Sequencing was done on a sample of PBMCs or a T cell subset sorted from them (not recorded which). The origin of this receptor is an adult woman who had mild COVID-19 (a few samples of this study predate the infection). The sample titles of this study are shuffled in the database, so cell type and time point are left out; the donor was told from shared clones.

The DNA sequence is TGCGCCAGCACACCGGGACTGAACAATCAGCCCCAGCATTTT. Its translation reads: CASTPGLNNQPQHF. This sequence uses TRBV4-1 and TRBJ1-5; D gene: possibly TRBD1, on 5 matching bases. CDR1 and CDR2, per the germline V gene, are MGHRA and YSYEKL. The CDR3 starts with the cysteine, ends with the phenylalanine, and has 14 residues. Only the CDR3 part of the read is kept: 42 bases, read in frame from the first base. Deletion took 7 bases off V and 3 bases off J, with a span of 13 bases between the germline ends.